This record looks at one T cell receptor (beta chain) sequence and its context. What it recognizes is unknown. The entry originates in a study of human T cells and chemical hapten exposure. Study background: Sensitizing treatment utilized 2% DPC over a roughly 2 cm by roughly 2 cm portion of upper inner arm skin.

TCRdb redid the calling of the RACE reads with MiXCR, one entry per CDR3 protein. The sample holds fewer than 95,000 distinct CDR3 sequences; roughly a tenth are singletons and the top ten take 2% to 2.5%. With 4 bases clipped from V and 7 bases from J, the junction kept 11 bases outside the gene matches. This CDR3 has 15 amino acids. Time point in this sample: patch test 1, 2 weeks after DPC sensitization. Treatment specified: therapeutic diphenylcyclopropenone sensitization with weekly scalp DPC. General study results and limits: Expanded TCRs produced significantly more large CDR3 similarity clusters than controls did. No alteration of TCRs above 1 in 1000 frequency was seen with DPC sensitization.

The sequence derives from a man aged 40-49 years with alopecia areata. Some clones in this sample may be carry-over from other donors' samples. Here the sequenced sample was whole blood, taken in connection with sensitization to the hapten diphenylcyclopropenone (DPC). This chain connects TRBV12-3 or TRBV12-4 to TRBJ2-5; 8 bases line up with TRBD1. The CDR3 here is CASSSRGPAGGTQYF. CDR3 sequence (DNA): TGTGCCAGCAGTTCCAGGGGGCCGGCCGGGGGGACCCAGTACTTC.